The next 30 T cell receptor beta chains were all read from a single sample in a study of cytomegalovirus exposure and HLA in healthy donors. PCR amplification relied on 60 Vbeta primers (plus 13 Jbeta primers). Sequenced by immunoSEQ multiplex PCR; TCRdb stores in-frame clones only, minus some. The data show 110,000 or so clones, with 74% seen just once and just over 2% held by the top ten. The sample taken for sequencing was PBMCs. Receptors originate from a human donor in good health.

The chain carries TRBV7-2 and TRBJ2-1; 10 positions agree with TRBD2. The CDR3 extends over 18 amino acids. In germline, CDR1 is SGHTA, CDR2 FQGNSA. V gave up 5 bases and J gave up 9 bases; unmatched junction bases: 19. CDR3: CASSPKGRAGGLIGEQFF. The CDR3 bases are TGTGCCAGCAGCCCAAAGGGTAGAGCGGGAGGGCTTATTGGTGAGCAGTTCTTC.

This clone was observed once. Compared with germline, one end of the junction differs, possibly owing to a read error. V gene TRBV6-1 combines with J gene TRBJ1-2; 7 nucleotides align to TRBD1. The CDR3 has 14 amino acids. The germline gives CDR1 MNHNS, CDR2 SASEGT. The CDR3 loop reads CASNEGGAIYGYTF. CDR3 nucleotide sequence: TGTGCCAGCAATGAAGGGGGCGCGATCTATGGCTACACCTTC.

This rearrangement joins TRBV18 to TRBJ2-7; D might be TRBD1 (6 bases). Trimming took off 2 bases at V and 0 bases at J, with 11 bases between the two ends. The CDR3 is made up of 15 amino acids. Per the germline V gene, CDR1 is KGHSH and CDR2 is LQKENI. Here the CDR3 DNA reads TGTGCCAGCTCACCATCCAGGGGTAGCTCCTACGAGCAGTACTTC. Its translation is CASSPSRGSSYEQYF.

The rearrangement joins TRBV9 to TRBJ2-2; D possibly corresponds to TRBD1 (5 bases). CDR3 size: 16 residues. Germline V lookup: CDR1 SGDLS, CDR2 YYNGEE. V lost 0 bases and J lost 0, with 9 bases in between. The CDR3 region is CASSVDGAANTGELFF. CDR3 bases: TGTGCCAGCAGCGTAGATGGGGCCGCGAACACCGGGGAGCTGTTTTTT.

The chain uses TRBV5-5 and TRBJ1-5, with D tentatively TRBD1 (5 bases). Germline CDR1 is SGHKS and CDR2 is YYEKEE (reference sequence). CDR3 length: 14 amino acids. The ends were cut back, 4 bases at V and 6 bases at J, with 14 bases in the middle. The CDR3 sequence is CASSLSQGGQPQHF. The DNA for the CDR3 is TGTGCCAGCAGCCTCTCTCAGGGCGGTCAGCCCCAGCATTTT. The whole variable domain, filled in from reference TRBV5-5 and TRBJ1-5, reads DAGVTQSPTHLIKTRGQQVTLRCSPISGHKSVSWYQQVLGQGPQFIFQYYEKEERGRGNFPDRFSARQFPNYSSELNVNALLLGDSALYLCASSLSQGGQPQHFGDGTRLSIL.

This chain connects TRBV18 to TRBJ2-1; 8 bases align to TRBD1. Germline CDR1 KGHSH, CDR2 LQKENI. The CDR3 extends over 15 amino acids. Trimming at V came to 4 bases and at J to 3 bases, leaving 5 bases not matched to a gene. The CDR3 sequence: CASSRGQGGYNEQFF. The CDR3, as DNA: TGTGCCAGCTCACGCGGACAGGGTGGCTACAATGAGCAGTTCTTC.

The chain employs TRBV11-2 and TRBJ1-2; TRBD1 is a possible D gene (6 bases). The CDR3 consists of 14 residues. In germline, CDR1 is SGHAT, CDR2 FQNNGV. V gave up 1 base and J gave up 4 bases, with 10 bases separating them. CDR3: CASSLVGAFYGYTF. CDR3 sequence (DNA): TGTGCCAGCAGCTTAGTGGGGGCGTTCTATGGCTACACCTTC.

The rearrangement uses TRBV4-1 and TRBJ2-3; 8 positions match TRBD1. The V segment lost 0 bases and the J segment 2 bases; nucleotides outside the gene matches: 7. Germline CDR1 and CDR2: MGHRA and YSYEKL. CDR3 size: 17 residues. The CDR3 coding sequence is TGCGCCAGCAGCCAAGATGCGGGGACAGGATACACAGATACGCAGTATTTT. This sequence encodes CASSQDAGTGYTDTQYF.

This clone was seen at least ten times. CDR3 protein: CATWDRMNTEAFF. The DNA for the CDR3 is TGTGCCACCTGGGACAGAATGAACACTGAAGCTTTCTTT. The V call is TRBV19, the J call TRBJ1-1; 7 bases align to TRBD1. V was clipped by 10 bases and J by 0 bases; unmatched bases: 5. The V gene's germline CDR1 is LNHDA and CDR2 SQIVND (reference sequence). The CDR3 sequence is 13 residues long.

The rearrangement links TRBV4-3 to TRBJ1-4, with a weak D call TRBD1 (5 bases). V was cut by 4 bases and J by 8 bases, with 17 bases left in between. The germline CDR1 and CDR2 sequences are LGHNA and YSLEER. The CDR3 runs to 15 residues. DNA for the CDR3: TGCGCCAGCAGCCTCGGACATTACTCCAGGGAAAAACTGTTTTTT. Encoded protein: CASSLGHYSREKLFF.

J is TRBJ1-2 and V is TRBV5-4; no definite D call. The V and J ends lost 6 bases and 7 bases respectively, with 16 bases between them. Per the germline V gene, CDR1 is SGHNT and CDR2 is YYREEE (reference sequence). CDR3 length: 13 residues. Written as DNA, the CDR3 is TGTGCCAGCACCACACCCGAGGGTTTTGGCTACACCTTC. Translation gives CASTTPEGFGYTF.

The rearrangement joins TRBV5-5 to TRBJ2-1; TRBD1 might be the D (7 bases). Germline lookup yields CDR1 SGHKS and CDR2 YYEKEE (reference sequence). The CDR3 runs to 20 residues. V lost 3 bases and J 7 bases, leaving 32 bases between the germline ends. The CDR3: CASSSTGEKSPRSGRNEQFF. CDR3 DNA: TGTGCCAGCAGCTCCACAGGGGAAAAATCACCACGGTCAGGGAGGAATGAGCAGTTCTTC.

The V and J genes are TRBV6-1 and TRBJ2-5; a weak D match, TRBD2 (5 bases). V lost 6 bases, J lost 7 bases, and 15 bases lay in between. CDR1 is MNHNS and CDR2 is SASEGT in the germline V gene. The CDR3 loop spans 13 amino acids. CDR3 DNA sequence: TGTGCCAGCAGCACCTCGGGCGAGGGGACCCAGTACTTC. Its protein product is CASSTSGEGTQYF.

This clone was seen once. Relative to the germline gene, one junction end is altered; a read error may explain this. The chain links TRBV4-2 to TRBJ1-2; 7 bases match TRBD1. This CDR3 region has 16 residues. Germline loops: CDR1 LGHNA, CDR2 YNFKEQ. The CDR3 is CASSQGGDGLGTAILF. The CDR3 DNA sequence: TGTGCCAGCAGCCAAGGAGGCGATGGTCTGGGGACAGCGATTCTCTTC.

This rearrangement joins TRBV30 to TRBJ2-3, with a tentative D call TRBD1 (6 bases). Trimming shortened V by 3 bases and J by 2 bases, and 15 bases separated the two germline ends. Germline CDR1 is GTSNPN and CDR2 is SVGIG (reference sequence). The CDR3 is 15 residues long. The CDR3 here is CAWSAGDRNTDTQYF. CDR3 nucleotides: TGTGCCTGGAGCGCAGGGGATAGGAACACAGATACGCAGTATTTT.

The V call is TRBV28, the J call TRBJ2-6; 7 nucleotides match TRBD1. The CDR3 covers 16 residues. Germline lookup yields CDR1 MDHEN and CDR2 SYDVKM. With 5 bases clipped from V and 2 bases from J, the junction kept 6 bases outside the gene matches. The CDR3 loop reads CASSVRGRTGANVLTF. The CDR3 DNA reads TGTGCCAGCAGTGTAAGGGGGCGTACTGGGGCCAACGTCCTGACTTTC. Full variable domain (outside the CDR3, taken from reference TRBV28 and TRBJ2-6): DVKVTQSSRYLVKRTGEKVFLECVQDMDHENMFWYRQDPGLGLRLIYFSYDVKMKEKGDIPEGYSVSREKKERFSLILESASTNQTSMYLCASSVRGRTGANVLTFGAGSRLTVL.

The V and J genes are TRBV7-3 and TRBJ2-3, with D hard to call. The V gene lost 1 base and the J gene lost 2 bases, with 7 bases spanning the gap. This CDR3 contains 14 residues. The germline gives CDR1 SGHTA, CDR2 FQGTGA. Written as DNA, the CDR3 is TGTGCCAGCAGCTTAAGGCAGGCCACAGATACGCAGTATTTT. The encoded protein is CASSLRQATDTQYF.

This rearrangement joins TRBV28 to TRBJ2-3; maybe TRBD1 (5 bases). Germline V CDR1 and CDR2: MDHEN, SYDVKM. V gave up 7 bases and J gave up 0 bases, with 11 bases separating them. This CDR3 has 14 amino acids. The CDR3 DNA reads TGTGCCAGCACGGACACCCCTAGCACAGATACGCAGTATTTT. Encoded protein: CASTDTPSTDTQYF.

J is TRBJ1-4 and V is TRBV5-5; D is unresolved. Germline lookup yields CDR1 SGHKS and CDR2 YYEKEE (reference sequence). The CDR3 has 14 amino acids. The V gene lost 0 bases and the J gene lost 1 base, with 4 bases spanning the gap. Written as DNA, the CDR3 is TGTGCCAGCAGCTTGGACATAACTAATGAAAAACTGTTTTTT. It is translated as CASSLDITNEKLFF.

This sequence joins TRBV10-3 and TRBJ1-5, with D possibly matching TRBD1 (5 bases). Trimming removed 0 bases from V and 4 bases from J, with 10 bases in between. Germline V gives CDR1 ENHRY, CDR2 SYGVKD. CDR3 length equals 15 residues. CDR3 sequence: CAISESGGGNQPQHF. Here the CDR3 DNA reads TGTGCCATCAGTGAGTCTGGGGGGGGTAATCAGCCCCAGCATTTT.

This chain uses TRBV14 with TRBJ2-1; 7 nucleotides line up with TRBD1. Trimming at V came to 1 base and at J to 1 base, leaving 10 bases not matched to a gene. This CDR3 has 18 residues. Germline V lookup: CDR1 SGHDN, CDR2 FVKESK. The CDR3 reads CASSQAPTGKSSYNEQFF. The CDR3 bases are TGTGCCAGCAGCCAAGCTCCGACAGGGAAGAGTTCCTACAATGAGCAGTTCTTC. Combining the CDR3 with reference TRBV14 and TRBJ2-1 gives the whole variable domain EAGVTQFPSHSVIEKGQTVTLRCDPISGHDNLYWYRRVMGKEIKFLLHFVKESKQDESGMPNNRFLAERTGGTYSTLKVQPAELEDSGVYFCASSQAPTGKSSYNEQFFGPGTRLTVL.

This sequence joins TRBV19 and TRBJ1-2, with D possibly matching TRBD1 (6 bases). V lost 5 bases to trimming and J lost 5 bases, with 18 bases between them. The CDR3 has 15 residues. Per the germline V gene, CDR1 is LNHDA and CDR2 is SQIVND (reference sequence). The CDR3 sequence: CASSARDRNEYGYTF. The CDR3 DNA is TGTGCCAGTAGTGCCAGAGACAGGAATGAATATGGCTACACCTTC. Supplemented by reference TRBV19 and TRBJ1-2, the full variable domain reads DGGITQSPKYLFRKEGQNVTLSCEQNLNHDAMYWYRQDPGQGLRLIYYSQIVNDFQKGDIAEGYSVSREKKESFPLTVTSAQKNPTAFYLCASSARDRNEYGYTFGSGTRLTVV.

This chain joins TRBV7-2 and TRBJ2-2; possible D gene TRBD1, 6 bases. The V gene lost 0 bases and the J gene lost 8 bases, with 7 bases spanning the gap. Looked up from germline, CDR1 is SGHTA and CDR2 is FQGNSA. This CDR3 spans 13 amino acids. The CDR3 nucleotides read TGTGCCAGCAGCTTAGCAGGGGGTGGGGAGCTGTTTTTT. The encoded protein is CASSLAGGGELFF.

The chain joins TRBV5-1 to TRBJ2-1; D is perhaps TRBD2 (5 bases). CDR1 is SGHRS, CDR2 YFSETQ, per germline. The CDR3 is 14 residues long. Trimming stripped 1 base from V and 7 bases from J, with 12 bases between. The CDR3 region has the DNA TGCGCCAGCAGCTTGAGAGGGCGAACGAATGAGCAGTTCTTC. As protein: CASSLRGRTNEQFF.

The gene calls are TRBV18 and TRBJ1-2, with D perhaps TRBD1 (6 bases). This CDR3 is 15 amino acids long. The V end was cut by 5 bases, the J end by 10 bases, with 23 bases between. Germline CDR1 and CDR2: KGHSH and LQKENI. The CDR3 DNA reads as TGTGCCAGCTCAAAGGAACAGGGTGTACCCCGAGTCTACACCTTC. Translation gives CASSKEQGVPRVYTF.

The V and J genes are TRBV19 and TRBJ1-4, with D unclear. The CDR3 contains 13 residues. V lost 7 bases and J lost 7, with 13 bases in between. Germline V gene sequence: CDR1 LNHDA, CDR2 SQIVND (reference sequence). The CDR3 DNA follows: TGTGCCAGTACCTCTCGGTTCGGTGAAAAACTGTTTTTT. The encoded protein is CASTSRFGEKLFF.

The chain links TRBV2 to TRBJ1-2; D gene uncertain. V dropped 7 bases and J dropped 8 bases, with 8 bases sitting between them. Germline loops: CDR1 SNHLY, CDR2 FYNNEI. The CDR3 is 10 residues long. Here the CDR3 reads CASKEGGYTF. The DNA of the CDR3 is TGTGCCAGCAAGGAGGGAGGCTACACCTTC.

The J gene is TRBJ2-5, the V gene TRBV11-3; D is perhaps TRBD2 (5 bases). Trimming removed 2 bases at V and 5 bases at J, with 9 bases between. Germline assignment: CDR1 SGHNT and CDR2 YENEEA. This CDR3 is built from 13 residues. The CDR3 protein is CASSLRQRETQYF. The CDR3, as DNA: TGTGCCAGCAGCTTACGCCAGCGGGAGACCCAGTACTTC.

This clone was seen a single time. This rearrangement joins TRBV29-1 to TRBJ2-1, with TRBD2 identical over 7 bases. V was clipped by 6 bases and J by 6 bases; unmatched bases: 14. This CDR3 is 15 amino acids long. Germline V gene data show CDR1 as SQVTM and CDR2 as ANQGSEA. The CDR3 here is CSVPSGRALSNEQFF. For the CDR3, the DNA is TGCAGCGTCCCTAGTGGGAGGGCCCTTTCCAATGAGCAGTTCTTC.

The chain employs TRBV9 and TRBJ1-4; a possible D gene is TRBD1 (6 bases). Germline V CDR1 and CDR2: SGDLS, YYNGEE. The CDR3 is made up of 14 amino acids. Trimming removed 4 bases from V and 2 bases from J, with 9 bases in between. This CDR3 is CASSPGATNEKLFF. The CDR3 DNA sequence: TGTGCCAGCAGCCCAGGGGCTACTAATGAAAAACTGTTTTTT.